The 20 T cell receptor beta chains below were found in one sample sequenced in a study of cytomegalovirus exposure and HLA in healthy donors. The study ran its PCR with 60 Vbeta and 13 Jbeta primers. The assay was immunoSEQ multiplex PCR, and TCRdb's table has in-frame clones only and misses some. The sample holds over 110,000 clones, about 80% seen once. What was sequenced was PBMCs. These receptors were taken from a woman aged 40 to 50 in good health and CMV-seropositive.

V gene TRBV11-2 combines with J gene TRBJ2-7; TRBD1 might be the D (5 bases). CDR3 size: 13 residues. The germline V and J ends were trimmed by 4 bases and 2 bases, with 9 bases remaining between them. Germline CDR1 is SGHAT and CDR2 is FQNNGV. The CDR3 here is CASSSDRAYEQYF. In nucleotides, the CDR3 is TGTGCCAGCAGCTCTGACAGAGCCTACGAGCAGTACTTC. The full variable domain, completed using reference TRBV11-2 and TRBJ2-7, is EAGVAQSPRYKIIEKRQSVAFWCNPISGHATLYWYQQILGQGPKLLIQFQNNGVVDDSQLPKDRFSAERLKGVDSTLKIQPAKLEDSAVYLCASSSDRAYEQYFGPGTRLTVT.

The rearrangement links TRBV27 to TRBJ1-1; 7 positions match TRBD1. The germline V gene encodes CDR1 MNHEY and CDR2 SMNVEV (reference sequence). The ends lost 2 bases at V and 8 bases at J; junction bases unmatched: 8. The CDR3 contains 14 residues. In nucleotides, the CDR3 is TGTGCCAGCAGTTTAAACGACAGGGTAGGCGAAGCTTTCTTT. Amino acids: CASSLNDRVGEAFF.

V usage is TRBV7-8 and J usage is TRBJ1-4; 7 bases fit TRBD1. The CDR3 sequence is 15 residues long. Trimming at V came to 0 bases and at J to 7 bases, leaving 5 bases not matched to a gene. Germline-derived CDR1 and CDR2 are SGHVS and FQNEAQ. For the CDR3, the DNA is TGTGCCAGCAGCTTAGCGCTAACAGGGGTTGAAAAACTGTTTTTT. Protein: CASSLALTGVEKLFF.

CDR3 in amino acids: CASSSYTSGKTYEQYF. Written as DNA, the CDR3 is TGTGCCAGCAGTTCATATACTAGCGGGAAAACCTACGAGCAGTACTTC. V usage is TRBV27 and J usage is TRBJ2-7, with 10 bases that match TRBD2. The CDR3 has 16 amino acids. J lost 2 bases, V lost 4 bases, and 8 bases had no gene match. Germline V gene sequence: CDR1 MNHEY, CDR2 SMNVEV (reference sequence).

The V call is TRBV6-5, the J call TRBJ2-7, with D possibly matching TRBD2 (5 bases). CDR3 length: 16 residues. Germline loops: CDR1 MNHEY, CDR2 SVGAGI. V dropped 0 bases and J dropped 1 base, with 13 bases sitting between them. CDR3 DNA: TGTGCCAGCAGTTACTCGTCCCCGGAGGCATCCTACGAGCAGTACTTC. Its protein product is CASSYSSPEASYEQYF.

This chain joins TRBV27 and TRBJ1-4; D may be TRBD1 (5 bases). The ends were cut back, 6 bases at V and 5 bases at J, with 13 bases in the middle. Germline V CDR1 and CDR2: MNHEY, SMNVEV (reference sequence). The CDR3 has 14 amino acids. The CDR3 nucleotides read TGTGCCAGCAGGAGTCGGGGGTCCAATGAAAAACTGTTTTTT. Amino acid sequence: CASRSRGSNEKLFF.

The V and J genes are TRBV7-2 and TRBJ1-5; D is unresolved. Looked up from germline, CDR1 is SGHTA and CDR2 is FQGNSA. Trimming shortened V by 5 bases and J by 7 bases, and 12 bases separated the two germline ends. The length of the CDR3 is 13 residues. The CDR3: CASSRGEEQPQHF. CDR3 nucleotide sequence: TGTGCCAGCAGCCGCGGGGAGGAACAGCCCCAGCATTTT.

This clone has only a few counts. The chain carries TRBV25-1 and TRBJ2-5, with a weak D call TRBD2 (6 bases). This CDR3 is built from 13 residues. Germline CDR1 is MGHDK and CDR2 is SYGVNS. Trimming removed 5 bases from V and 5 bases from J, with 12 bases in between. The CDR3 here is CASSYGGRETQYF. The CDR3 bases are TGTGCCAGCAGTTATGGTGGGAGGGAGACCCAGTACTTC.

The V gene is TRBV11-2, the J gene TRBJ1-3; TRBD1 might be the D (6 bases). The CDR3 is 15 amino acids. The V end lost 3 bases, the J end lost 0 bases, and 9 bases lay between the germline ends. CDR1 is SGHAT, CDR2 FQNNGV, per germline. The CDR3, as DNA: TGTGCCAGCAGCTTTAGGGGGAGCTCTGGAAACACCATATATTTT. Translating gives CASSFRGSSGNTIYF.

The CDR3 sequence is CASSRQGGNSPLHF. As DNA, the CDR3 is TGTGCCAGCAGTCGACAGGGGGGAAATTCACCCCTCCACTTT. This rearrangement joins TRBV5-8 to TRBJ1-6, with TRBD1 matching over 9 bases. Germline assignment: CDR1 SGHTS and CDR2 YDEGEE. This CDR3 spans 14 amino acids. The ends lost 5 bases at V and 7 bases at J; junction bases unmatched: 4.

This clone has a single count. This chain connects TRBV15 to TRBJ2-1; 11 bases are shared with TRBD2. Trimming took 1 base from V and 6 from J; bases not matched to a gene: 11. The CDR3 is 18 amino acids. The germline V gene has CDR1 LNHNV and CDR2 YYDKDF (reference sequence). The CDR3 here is CATSRVTSGSGTFNEQFF. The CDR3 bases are TGTGCCACCAGCAGAGTTACTAGCGGGAGCGGGACTTTCAATGAGCAGTTCTTC.

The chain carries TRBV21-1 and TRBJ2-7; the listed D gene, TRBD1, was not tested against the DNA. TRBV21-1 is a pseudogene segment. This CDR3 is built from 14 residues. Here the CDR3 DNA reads TGTGCCAGCAGCACAGACAGGGAGGCAAGCGAGCAGTACTTC. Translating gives CASSTDREASEQYF.

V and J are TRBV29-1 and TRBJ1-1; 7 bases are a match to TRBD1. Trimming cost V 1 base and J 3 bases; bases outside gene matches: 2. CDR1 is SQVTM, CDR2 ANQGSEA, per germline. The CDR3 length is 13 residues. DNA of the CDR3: TGCAGCGTTGAAGTCCAGGGGGACACTGAAGCTTTCTTT. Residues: CSVEVQGDTEAFF. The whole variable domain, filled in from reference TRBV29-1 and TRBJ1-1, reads SAVISQKPSRDICQRGTSLTIQCQVDSQVTMMFWYRQQPGQSLTLIATANQGSEATYESGFVIDKFPISRPNLTFSTLTVSNMSPEDSSIYLCSVEVQGDTEAFFGQGTRLTVV.

CDR3 residues: CAISESVGTGGFPQETQYF. The CDR3 nucleotides read TGTGCCATCAGTGAGTCGGTCGGGACAGGGGGGTTTCCTCAAGAGACCCAGTACTTC. This chain uses TRBV10-3 with TRBJ2-5, with TRBD1 matching over 11 bases. This CDR3 comprises 19 residues. V trimming: 0 bases; J trimming: 2 bases; junction bases outside the gene matches: 11. Per germline, CDR1 ENHRY and CDR2 SYGVKD.

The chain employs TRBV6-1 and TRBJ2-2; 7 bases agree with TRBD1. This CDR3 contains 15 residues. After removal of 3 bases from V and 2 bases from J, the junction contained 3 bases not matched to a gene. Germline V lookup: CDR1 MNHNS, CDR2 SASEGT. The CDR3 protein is CASSDGTVNTGELFF. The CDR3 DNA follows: TGTGCCAGCAGTGACGGGACAGTCAACACCGGGGAGCTGTTTTTT.

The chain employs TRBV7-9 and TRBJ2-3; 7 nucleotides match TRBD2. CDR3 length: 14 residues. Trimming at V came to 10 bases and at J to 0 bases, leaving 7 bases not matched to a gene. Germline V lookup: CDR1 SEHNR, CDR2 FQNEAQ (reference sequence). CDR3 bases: TGTGCCATAAAACGGGAGGCCAGCACAGATACGCAGTATTTT. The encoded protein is CAIKREASTDTQYF.

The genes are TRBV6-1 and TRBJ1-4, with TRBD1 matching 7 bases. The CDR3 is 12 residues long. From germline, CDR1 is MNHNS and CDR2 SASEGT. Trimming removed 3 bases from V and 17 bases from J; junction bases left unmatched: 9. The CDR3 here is CASSDPLGQTFF. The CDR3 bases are TGTGCCAGCAGTGACCCGCTGGGACAGACTTTTTTT.

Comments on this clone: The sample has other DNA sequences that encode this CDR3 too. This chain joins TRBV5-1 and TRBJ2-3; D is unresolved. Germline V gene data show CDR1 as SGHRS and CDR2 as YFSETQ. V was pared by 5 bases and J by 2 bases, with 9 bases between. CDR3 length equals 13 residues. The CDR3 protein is CASRSGSTDTQYF. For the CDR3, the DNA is TGCGCCAGCAGGTCAGGCTCCACAGATACGCAGTATTTT. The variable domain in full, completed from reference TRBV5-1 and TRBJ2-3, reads KAGVTQTPRYLIKTRGQQVTLSCSPISGHRSVSWYQQTPGQGLQFLFEYFSETQRNKGNFPGRFSGRQFSNSRSEMNVSTLELGDSALYLCASRSGSTDTQYFGPGTRLTVL.

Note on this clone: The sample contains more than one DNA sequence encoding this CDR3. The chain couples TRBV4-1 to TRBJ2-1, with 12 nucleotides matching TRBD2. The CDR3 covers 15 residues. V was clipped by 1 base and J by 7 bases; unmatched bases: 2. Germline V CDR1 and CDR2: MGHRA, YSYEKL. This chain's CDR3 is CASSQVTSGRNEQFF. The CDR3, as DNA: TGCGCCAGCAGCCAAGTGACTAGCGGGAGAAATGAGCAGTTCTTC.

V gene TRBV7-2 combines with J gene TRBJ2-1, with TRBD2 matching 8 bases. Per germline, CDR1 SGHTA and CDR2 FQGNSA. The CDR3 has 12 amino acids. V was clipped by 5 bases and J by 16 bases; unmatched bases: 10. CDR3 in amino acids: CASSPSKRENFF. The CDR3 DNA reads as TGTGCCAGCAGCCCCTCGAAGCGGGAGAATTTCTTC.